Following are 19 T cell receptor beta chains from one sample sequenced in a study of blood T cell repertoires in COVID-19. Profiled with immunoSEQ multiplex PCR; TCRdb holds only in-frame clones, not every one. The data hold roughly 200,000 clones, with around 83% observed a single time. Sequencing was performed on PBMCs or T cells enriched from blood (not recorded which). These receptors were taken from a man aged 35 to 55 who had recovered from COVID-19.

This chain links TRBV2 with TRBJ2-2, with 10 bases matching TRBD1. V gave up 6 bases and J gave up 5 bases; unmatched junction bases: 6. This CDR3 spans 15 amino acids. The germline V gene encodes CDR1 SNHLY and CDR2 FYNNEI. The CDR3 DNA sequence: TGTGCCAGCAGCGCCGCGGGACAGGGGACCGGGGAGCTGTTTTTT. This codes for CASSAAGQGTGELFF.

This clone was recorded only once. The chain is built from TRBV28 and TRBJ1-2; possible D gene TRBD1, 5 bases. Trimming removed 5 bases from V and 3 bases from J, with 13 bases in between. The germline gives CDR1 MDHEN, CDR2 SYDVKM. This CDR3 has 14 amino acids. CDR3 region: CASSPSLGDYGYTF. The CDR3 DNA follows: TGTGCCAGCAGTCCATCCTTAGGGGACTATGGCTACACCTTC.

The chain has TRBV6-5 and TRBJ2-1; TRBD2 matches 7 bases. Trimming at V came to 0 bases and at J to 3 bases, leaving 5 bases not matched to a gene. In germline, CDR1 is MNHEY, CDR2 SVGAGI. The CDR3 has 16 amino acids. The chain's CDR3 is CASSYSIRGDYNEQFF. The CDR3 nucleotides read TGTGCCAGCAGTTACTCGATCCGGGGGGACTACAATGAGCAGTTCTTC.

The chain couples TRBV11-2 to TRBJ1-2; TRBD1 might be the D (5 bases). The CDR3 totals 15 residues. The V end was cut by 1 base, the J end by 2 bases, with 11 bases between. CDR1 SGHAT and CDR2 FQNNGV come from the germline V gene. The CDR3 sequence: CASSLGGPGNYGYTF. CDR3 nucleotide sequence: TGTGCCAGCAGCTTAGGGGGCCCAGGAAACTATGGCTACACCTTC. Full variable domain (remainder filled in from reference TRBV11-2 and TRBJ1-2): EAGVAQSPRYKIIEKRQSVAFWCNPISGHATLYWYQQILGQGPKLLIQFQNNGVVDDSQLPKDRFSAERLKGVDSTLKIQPAKLEDSAVYLCASSLGGPGNYGYTFGSGTRLTVV.

The chain joins TRBV19 to TRBJ1-4, with 7 positions matching TRBD1. The CDR3 runs to 15 residues. Germline values: CDR1 LNHDA, CDR2 SQIVND (reference sequence). V lost 4 bases, J lost 3 bases, and 5 bases stayed unmatched. The CDR3 nucleotides read TGTGCCAGTAGTAGAACCGGGACAGCTAATGAAAAACTGTTTTTT. Protein: CASSRTGTANEKLFF.

This chain joins TRBV6-5 and TRBJ1-1; D is ambiguous. Trimming stripped 5 bases from V and 6 bases from J, with 16 bases between. There are 14 residues in the CDR3. CDR1 and CDR2 (germline): MNHEY, SVGAGI. The CDR3: CASSPTKRRAEAFF. The CDR3 nucleotides are TGTGCCAGCAGTCCCACTAAACGGAGAGCTGAAGCTTTCTTT.

This chain uses TRBV6-5 with TRBJ1-5, with a weak D call TRBD1 (5 bases). This CDR3 has 13 amino acids. Trimming left V 8 bases short and J 4 bases short, with 12 bases between. From germline, CDR1 is MNHEY and CDR2 SVGAGI. CDR3 region: CASCQGRNQPQHF. The CDR3 DNA reads as TGTGCCAGCTGCCAGGGCCGGAATCAGCCCCAGCATTTT.

The gene calls are TRBV24-1 and TRBJ2-2; TRBD2 matches at 8 bases. CDR3 length: 15 amino acids. Germline V lookup: CDR1 KGHDR, CDR2 SFDVKD. J lost 5 bases, V lost 1 base, and 2 bases had no gene match. The chain's CDR3 is CATSDLAGVTGELFF. The DNA for the CDR3 is TGTGCCACCAGTGATTTAGCGGGGGTGACCGGGGAGCTGTTTTTT.

Here the CDR3 DNA reads TGTGCCAGCAGTTTCCCCCTCTGGGGGGAAGAACCGAACACCGGGGAGCTGTTTTTT. Translation: CASSFPLWGEEPNTGELFF. The chain carries TRBV28 and TRBJ2-2; perhaps TRBD2 as D (6 bases). Germline-derived CDR1 and CDR2 are MDHEN and SYDVKM. The V gene lost 3 bases and the J gene lost 0 bases, with 20 bases spanning the gap. The CDR3 loop spans 19 amino acids.

The CDR3 bases are TGTGCCAGCAGCTTACCGGGTGAAAAACTGTTTTTT. Its translation is CASSLPGEKLFF. The chain employs TRBV9 and TRBJ1-4; D unresolved. V lost 4 bases and J lost 7, with 8 bases in between. The CDR3 runs to 12 residues. Looked up from germline, CDR1 is SGDLS and CDR2 is YYNGEE.

The chain uses TRBV9 and TRBJ1-6, with 7 bases identical to TRBD1. This CDR3 spans 15 amino acids. J was trimmed by 13 bases and V by 4 bases; bases with no gene match: 14. Germline V CDR1 and CDR2: SGDLS, YYNGEE. The CDR3 is CASSLGGRVERPLHF. The CDR3 region has the DNA TGTGCCAGCAGCCTAGGGGGCAGGGTTGAACGTCCCCTCCACTTT.

As for this clone: A junction end diverges from the germline sequence, so it may reflect a read error. The chain recombines TRBV10-2 with TRBJ2-2, with D uncertain. CDR3 length: 14 residues. Germline CDR1 and CDR2: WSHSY and SAAADI. CDR3 DNA: TGCGCCAGCAGTCCCCAGGCGAAAACCGGGGAGCTGTTTTTT. As protein: CASSPQAKTGELFF.

The count of this clone is one. CDR3 residues: CSVASGGGTEAFF. CDR3 nucleotides: TGCAGCGTTGCGTCAGGGGGCGGAACTGAAGCTTTCTTT. The chain uses TRBV29-1 and TRBJ1-1, with 8 bases fitting TRBD1. The ends lost 4 bases at V and 5 bases at J; junction bases unmatched: 6. The CDR3 contains 13 residues. Germline V CDR1 and CDR2: SQVTM, ANQGSEA.

V is TRBV7-8 and J is TRBJ2-4, with D possibly TRBD2 on 5 matching bases. CDR3 size: 15 residues. With 1 base removed from V and 6 bases from J, the gap between germline ends came to 13 bases. The germline V gene encodes CDR1 SGHVS and CDR2 FQNEAQ. CDR3 coding DNA: TGTGCCAGCAGCTTAGGAGGAGACGGAGGAAACATTCAGTACTTC. This sequence encodes CASSLGGDGGNIQYF.

The rearrangement joins TRBV11-3 to TRBJ2-2, with 10 positions matching TRBD2. This CDR3 region has 18 residues. Germline V lookup: CDR1 SGHNT, CDR2 YENEEA. With 2 bases clipped from V and 4 bases from J, the junction kept 10 bases outside the gene matches. This CDR3 is CASSLHSRLAGATGELFF. CDR3 in DNA: TGTGCCAGCAGCTTACATTCCCGCCTAGCGGGGGCCACCGGGGAGCTGTTTTTT.

The chain links TRBV30 to TRBJ2-3, with 7 bases lining up with TRBD2. Germline V lookup: CDR1 GTSNPN, CDR2 SVGIG (reference sequence). The V segment lost 4 bases and the J segment 7 bases; nucleotides outside the gene matches: 2. The CDR3 contains 11 residues. Here the CDR3 DNA reads TGTGCCTGGAATAGCGGGCATACGCAGTATTTT. This codes for CAWNSGHTQYF.

This clone was counted once. The chain links TRBV5-4 to TRBJ1-1; 8 nucleotides line up with TRBD1. Germline loops: CDR1 SGHNT, CDR2 YYREEE (reference sequence). V was pared by 4 bases and J by 1 base, with 6 bases of the junction left unmatched. The CDR3 consists of 15 residues. CDR3 in amino acids: CASSPRTGSNTEAFF. The CDR3 bases are TGTGCCAGCAGCCCTCGGACAGGGTCGAACACTGAAGCTTTCTTT.

This chain joins TRBV19 and TRBJ1-4; a weak D match, TRBD1 (5 bases). Germline-derived CDR1 and CDR2 are LNHDA and SQIVND (reference sequence). CDR3 size: 13 residues. Trimming took 3 bases from V and 8 from J, leaving 10 bases between them. CDR3 sequence: CASSMGPVEKLFF. The CDR3 coding sequence is TGTGCCAGTAGTATGGGGCCGGTAGAAAAACTGTTTTTT.

The chain recombines TRBV5-1 with TRBJ1-1, with D possibly TRBD1 on 5 matching bases. Germline V gives CDR1 SGHRS, CDR2 YFSETQ. Trimming removed 4 bases from V and 5 bases from J, with 12 bases in between. The CDR3 runs 13 residues. The CDR3 sequence: CASSPDPGTEAFF. CDR3 in DNA: TGCGCCAGCAGCCCGGACCCAGGGACTGAAGCTTTCTTT.